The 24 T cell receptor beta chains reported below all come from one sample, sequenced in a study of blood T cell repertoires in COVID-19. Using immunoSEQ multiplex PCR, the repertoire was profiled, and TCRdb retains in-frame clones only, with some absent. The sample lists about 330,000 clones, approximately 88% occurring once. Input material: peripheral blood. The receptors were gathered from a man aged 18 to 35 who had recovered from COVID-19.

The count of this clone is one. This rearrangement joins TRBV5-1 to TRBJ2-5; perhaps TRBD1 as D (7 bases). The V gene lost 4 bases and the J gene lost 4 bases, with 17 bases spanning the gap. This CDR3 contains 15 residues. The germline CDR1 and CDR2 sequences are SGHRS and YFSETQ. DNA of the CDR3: TGCGCCAGCAGCCCCCAGGGGGGAGGTGCAGAGACCCAGTACTTC. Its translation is CASSPQGGGAETQYF.

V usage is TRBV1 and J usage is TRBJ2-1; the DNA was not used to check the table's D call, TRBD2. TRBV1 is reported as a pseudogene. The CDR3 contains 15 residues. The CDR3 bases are TGCACCAGAAGAGGGTTTAGCGGGAGGGCCGAAGAGCAGTTCTTC. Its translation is CTRRGFSGRAEEQFF.

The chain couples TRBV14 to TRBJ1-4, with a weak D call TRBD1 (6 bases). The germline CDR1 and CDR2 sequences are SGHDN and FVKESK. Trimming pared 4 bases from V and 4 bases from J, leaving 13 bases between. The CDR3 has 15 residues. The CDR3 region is CASSRQGGHNEKLFF. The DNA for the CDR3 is TGTGCCAGCAGCCGACAAGGGGGACATAATGAAAAACTGTTTTTT. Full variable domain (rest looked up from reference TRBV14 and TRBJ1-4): EAGVTQFPSHSVIEKGQTVTLRCDPISGHDNLYWYRRVMGKEIKFLLHFVKESKQDESGMPNNRFLAERTGGTYSTLKVQPAELEDSGVYFCASSRQGGHNEKLFFGSGTQLSVL.

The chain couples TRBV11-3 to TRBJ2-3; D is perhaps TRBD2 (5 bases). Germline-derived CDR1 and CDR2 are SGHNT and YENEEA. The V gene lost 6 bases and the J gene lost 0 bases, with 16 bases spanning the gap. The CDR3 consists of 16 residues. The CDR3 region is CASSLAGSLSTDTQYF. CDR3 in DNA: TGTGCCAGCAGTCTGGCGGGCTCATTAAGCACAGATACGCAGTATTTT.

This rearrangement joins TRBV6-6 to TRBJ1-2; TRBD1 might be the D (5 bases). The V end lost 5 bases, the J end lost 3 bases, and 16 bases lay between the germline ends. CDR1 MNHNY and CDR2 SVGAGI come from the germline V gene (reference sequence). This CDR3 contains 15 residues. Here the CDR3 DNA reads TGTGCCAGCAGTCCGCAACCCAGGGCTGACTATGGCTACACCTTC. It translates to CASSPQPRADYGYTF.

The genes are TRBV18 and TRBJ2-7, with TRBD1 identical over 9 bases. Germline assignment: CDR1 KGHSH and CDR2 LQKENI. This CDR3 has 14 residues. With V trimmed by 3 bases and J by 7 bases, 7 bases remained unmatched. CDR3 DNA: TGTGCCAGCTCACCGGGGACAGGGTCGGGTGAGCAGTACTTC. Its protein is CASSPGTGSGEQYF.

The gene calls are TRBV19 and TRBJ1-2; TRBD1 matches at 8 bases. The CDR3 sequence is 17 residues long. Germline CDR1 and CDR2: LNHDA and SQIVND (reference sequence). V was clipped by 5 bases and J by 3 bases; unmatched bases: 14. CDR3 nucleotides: TGTGCCAGTAGTCCCGTTCTTGGACAGGGCCGTGACTATGGCTACACCTTC. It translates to CASSPVLGQGRDYGYTF.

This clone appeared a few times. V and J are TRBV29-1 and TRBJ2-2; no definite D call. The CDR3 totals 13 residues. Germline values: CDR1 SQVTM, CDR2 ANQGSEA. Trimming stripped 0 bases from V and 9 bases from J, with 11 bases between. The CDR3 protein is CSVEDTSTWELFF. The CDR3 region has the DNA TGCAGCGTTGAAGATACAAGTACCTGGGAGCTGTTTTTT.

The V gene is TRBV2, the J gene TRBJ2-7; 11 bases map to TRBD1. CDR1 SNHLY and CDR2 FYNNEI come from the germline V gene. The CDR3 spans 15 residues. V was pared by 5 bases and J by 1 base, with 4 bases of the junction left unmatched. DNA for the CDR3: TGTGCCAGCAGTTATGGGACAGGGGGGTCCTACGAGCAGTACTTC. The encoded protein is CASSYGTGGSYEQYF.

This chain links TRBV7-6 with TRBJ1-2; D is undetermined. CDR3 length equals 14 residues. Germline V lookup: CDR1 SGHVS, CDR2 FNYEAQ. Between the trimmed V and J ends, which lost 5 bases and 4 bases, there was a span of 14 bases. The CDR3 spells CASSPNRETYGYTF. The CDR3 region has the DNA TGTGCCAGCAGCCCCAACCGGGAGACCTATGGCTACACCTTC.

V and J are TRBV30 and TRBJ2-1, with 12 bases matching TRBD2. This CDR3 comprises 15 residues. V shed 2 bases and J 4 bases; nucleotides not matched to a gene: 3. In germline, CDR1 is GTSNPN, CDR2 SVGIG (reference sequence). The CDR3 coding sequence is TGTGCCTGGAGTCCGGGGACTAGCGGGTACAATGAGCAGTTCTTC. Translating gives CAWSPGTSGYNEQFF.

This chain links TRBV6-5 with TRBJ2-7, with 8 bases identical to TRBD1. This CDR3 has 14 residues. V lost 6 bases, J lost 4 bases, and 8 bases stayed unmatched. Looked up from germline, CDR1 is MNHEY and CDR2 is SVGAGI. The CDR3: CASRDRVNGYEQYF. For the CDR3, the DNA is TGTGCCAGCAGGGACAGGGTAAACGGGTACGAGCAGTACTTC.

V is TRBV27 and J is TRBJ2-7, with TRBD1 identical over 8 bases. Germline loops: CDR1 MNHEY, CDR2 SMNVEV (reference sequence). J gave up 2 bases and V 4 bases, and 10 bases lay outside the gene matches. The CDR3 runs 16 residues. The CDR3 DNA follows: TGTGCCAGCAGTTCATACGGGACAGGAGGGACCTACGAGCAGTACTTC. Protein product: CASSSYGTGGTYEQYF.

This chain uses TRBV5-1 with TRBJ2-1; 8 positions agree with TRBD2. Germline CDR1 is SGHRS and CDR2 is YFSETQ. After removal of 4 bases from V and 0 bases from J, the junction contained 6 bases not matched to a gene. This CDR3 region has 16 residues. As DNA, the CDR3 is TGCGCCAGCAGCCTGACTAGCGCGAGCTCCTACAATGAGCAGTTCTTC. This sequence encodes CASSLTSASSYNEQFF.

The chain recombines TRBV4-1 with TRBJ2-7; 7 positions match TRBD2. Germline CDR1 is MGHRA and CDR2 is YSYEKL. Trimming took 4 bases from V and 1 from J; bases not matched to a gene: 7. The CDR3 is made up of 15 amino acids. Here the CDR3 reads CASSPSGGSSYEQYF. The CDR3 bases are TGCGCCAGCAGCCCCTCGGGCGGGAGTTCCTACGAGCAGTACTTC.

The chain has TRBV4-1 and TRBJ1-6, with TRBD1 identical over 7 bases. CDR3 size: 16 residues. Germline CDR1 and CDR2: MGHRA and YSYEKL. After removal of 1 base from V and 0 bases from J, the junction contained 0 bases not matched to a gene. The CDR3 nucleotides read TGCGCCAGCAGCCAAGGGGACAGCTCCTATAATTCACCCCTCCACTTT. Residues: CASSQGDSSYNSPLHF.

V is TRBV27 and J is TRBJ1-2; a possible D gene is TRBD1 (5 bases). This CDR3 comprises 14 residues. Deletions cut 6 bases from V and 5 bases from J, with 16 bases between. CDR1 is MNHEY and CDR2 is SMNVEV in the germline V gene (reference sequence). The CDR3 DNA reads TGTGCCAGCAGGGGGGGATTGGTGACTTATGGCTACACCTTC. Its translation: CASRGGLVTYGYTF.

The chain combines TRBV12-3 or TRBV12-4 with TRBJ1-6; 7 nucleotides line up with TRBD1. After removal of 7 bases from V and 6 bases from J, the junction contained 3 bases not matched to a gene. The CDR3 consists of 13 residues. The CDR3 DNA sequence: TGTGCCAGCAAGGGGGCAAGTAATTCACCCCTCCACTTT. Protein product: CASKGASNSPLHF.

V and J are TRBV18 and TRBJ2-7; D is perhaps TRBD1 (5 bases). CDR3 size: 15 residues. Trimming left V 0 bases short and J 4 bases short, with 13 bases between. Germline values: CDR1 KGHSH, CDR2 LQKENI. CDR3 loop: CASSPPSQGGYEQYF. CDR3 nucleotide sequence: TGTGCCAGCTCACCACCGAGCCAGGGTGGTTACGAGCAGTACTTC.

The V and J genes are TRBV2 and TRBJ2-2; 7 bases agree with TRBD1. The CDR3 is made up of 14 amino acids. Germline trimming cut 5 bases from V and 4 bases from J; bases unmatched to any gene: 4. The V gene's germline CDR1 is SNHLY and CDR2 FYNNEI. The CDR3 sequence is CASSTGQSTGELFF. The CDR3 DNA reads TGTGCCAGCAGTACGGGACAGTCCACCGGGGAGCTGTTTTTT.

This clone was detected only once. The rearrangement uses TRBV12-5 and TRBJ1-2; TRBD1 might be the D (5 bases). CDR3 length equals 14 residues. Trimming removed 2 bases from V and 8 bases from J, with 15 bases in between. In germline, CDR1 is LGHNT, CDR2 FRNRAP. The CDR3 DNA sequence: TGTGCTAGTGGTTTGCGGGGACTACGGGGCGGCTACACCTTC. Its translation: CASGLRGLRGGYTF.

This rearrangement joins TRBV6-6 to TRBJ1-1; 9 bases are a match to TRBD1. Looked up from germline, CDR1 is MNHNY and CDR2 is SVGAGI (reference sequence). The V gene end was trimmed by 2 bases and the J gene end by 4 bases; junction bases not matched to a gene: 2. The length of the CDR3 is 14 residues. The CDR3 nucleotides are TGTGCCAGCAGTTACCCGGACAGGGGCACTGAAGCTTTCTTT. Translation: CASSYPDRGTEAFF.

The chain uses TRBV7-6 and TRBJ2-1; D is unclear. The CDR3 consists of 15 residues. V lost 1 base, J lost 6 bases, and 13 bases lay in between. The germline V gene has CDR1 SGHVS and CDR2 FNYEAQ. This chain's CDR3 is CASSLVVDQVNEQFF. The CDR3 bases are TGTGCCAGCAGCTTAGTTGTAGATCAGGTCAATGAGCAGTTCTTC. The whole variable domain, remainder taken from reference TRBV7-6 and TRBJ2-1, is GAGVSQSPRYKVTKRGQDVALRCDPISGHVSLYWYRQALGQGPEFLTYFNYEAQQDKSGLPNDRFSAERPEGSISTLTIQRTEQRDSAMYRCASSLVVDQVNEQFFGPGTRLTVL.

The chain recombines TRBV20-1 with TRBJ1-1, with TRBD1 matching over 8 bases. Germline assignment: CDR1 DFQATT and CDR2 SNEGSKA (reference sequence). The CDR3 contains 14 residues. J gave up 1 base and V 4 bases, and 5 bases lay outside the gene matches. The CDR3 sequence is CSANDRGPNTEAFF. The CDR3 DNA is TGCAGTGCTAATGACAGGGGCCCGAACACTGAAGCTTTCTTT.